Below, 30 T cell receptor beta chains from the same sample are listed, as sequenced in a study of blood T cells in healthy people across ages. Alongside a J-beta primer mix, a sample-barcoded 5' primer served in a second PCR lasting roughly 6 to 11 cycles. Using its own MiXCR run on the 5' RACE reads, TCRdb lists one record per CDR3 protein. The sample shows around 1,900,000 distinct CDR3 sequences, roughly two fifths of them seen only once. The sample comprised blood. These receptors all stem from a human donor in good health.

The rearrangement uses TRBV20-1 and TRBJ2-3; perhaps D is TRBD1 or TRBD2 (5 bases each). V gave up 2 bases and J gave up 5 bases, with 11 bases separating them. CDR3 length equals 13 residues. Looked up from germline, CDR1 is DFQATT and CDR2 is SNEGSKA (reference sequence). CDR3 nucleotide sequence: TGCAGTGCTAGATTTAATGGGGGAGATACGCAGTATTTT. As protein: CSARFNGGDTQYF.

The chain couples TRBV20-1 to TRBJ2-3; TRBD2 agrees at 8 bases. With 2 bases clipped from V and 0 bases from J, the junction kept 10 bases outside the gene matches. This CDR3 comprises 17 residues. CDR1 and CDR2 from the germline V gene are DFQATT and SNEGSKA (reference sequence). The CDR3 nucleotides are TGCAGTGCTAGATTGCCAGGTACTAGCGGTAGCACAGATACGCAGTATTTT. It yields the protein CSARLPGTSGSTDTQYF.

The CDR3 nucleotides read TGCAGCGTTGCGTACAGCCTCTACGAGCAGTACTTC. Protein product: CSVAYSLYEQYF. The chain employs TRBV29-1 and TRBJ2-7; D unresolved. From germline, CDR1 is SQVTM and CDR2 ANQGSEA. The CDR3 extends over 12 amino acids. V gave up 4 bases and J gave up 3 bases, with 10 bases separating them.

The V call is TRBV20-1, the J call TRBJ2-7; tentatively, D is TRBD2 (5 bases). The CDR3 totals 13 residues. V was trimmed by 6 bases and J by 3 bases, leaving 15 bases between them. In germline, CDR1 is DFQATT, CDR2 SNEGSKA (reference sequence). The CDR3 here is CSAADGESYEQYF. CDR3 sequence (DNA): TGCAGTGCCGCGGACGGGGAAAGCTACGAGCAGTACTTC.

This clonotype was found a few times. V usage is TRBV6-5 and J usage is TRBJ2-1, with D uncertain. The V and J ends lost 0 bases and 0 bases respectively, with 15 bases between them. The germline V gene has CDR1 MNHEY and CDR2 SVGAGI. This CDR3 comprises 18 residues. CDR3 sequence: CASSYSSDGPSSYNEQFF. The DNA of the CDR3 is TGTGCCAGCAGTTACTCGAGTGACGGACCTAGCTCCTACAATGAGCAGTTCTTC.

The chain links TRBV5-1 to TRBJ2-1, with TRBD2 identical over 11 bases. V trimming: 2 bases; J trimming: 7 bases; junction bases outside the gene matches: 5. The CDR3 length is 15 residues. Germline-derived CDR1 and CDR2 are SGHRS and YFSETQ. CDR3 sequence (DNA): TGCGCCAGCAGCTTCGATAGCGGGGGGGCGAATGAGCAGTTCTTC. Translated: CASSFDSGGANEQFF.

The chain links TRBV12-3 or TRBV12-4 to TRBJ2-1; TRBD2 aligns across 9 bases. With V trimmed by 1 base and J by 10 bases, 5 bases remained unmatched. The CDR3 extends over 14 amino acids. The CDR3 loop is CASSLVVAGDEQFF. DNA for the CDR3: TGTGCCAGCAGTTTAGTCGTAGCGGGGGACGAGCAGTTCTTC.

This sequence joins TRBV5-4 and TRBJ1-2; D is uncertain. Germline-derived CDR1 and CDR2 are SGHNT and YYREEE (reference sequence). CDR3 size: 14 residues. V lost 1 base, J lost 4 bases, and 11 bases lay in between. As DNA, the CDR3 is TGTGCCAGCAGCTTGTACAGCAGTAGCTATGGCTACACCTTC. The encoded protein is CASSLYSSSYGYTF.

V is TRBV5-1 and J is TRBJ2-3; tentative D call: TRBD1 (7 bases). CDR3 length: 18 amino acids. Trimming took 2 bases from V and 2 from J, leaving 21 bases between them. Germline V gene lookup returns CDR1 SGHRS and CDR2 YFSETQ. CDR3 nucleotide sequence: TGCGCCAGCAGCTTTTCACTACTCCAGGGGGGCAACACAGATACGCAGTATTTT. This encodes CASSFSLLQGGNTDTQYF.

The chain couples TRBV7-9 to TRBJ2-1; D call uncertain. The V gene's germline CDR1 is SEHNR and CDR2 FQNEAQ (reference sequence). V dropped 4 bases and J dropped 9 bases, with 25 bases sitting between them. The CDR3 length is 17 residues. The CDR3 DNA reads TGTGCCAGCAGCTCCGGAGACGAAAGCCCCGGGTGTTTTGAGCAGTTCTTC. This translates into CASSSGDESPGCFEQFF.

This sequence joins TRBV20-1 and TRBJ2-1; D unresolved. Germline-derived CDR1 and CDR2 are DFQATT and SNEGSKA (reference sequence). With 5 bases removed from V and 13 bases from J, the gap between germline ends came to 24 bases. The CDR3 length is 14 residues. The CDR3 region has the DNA TGCAGTGCTTCAAAGATGACGTATCAAGAGACCCAGTTCTTC. It translates to CSASKMTYQETQFF.

The gene calls are TRBV20-1 and TRBJ1-4; 7 bases agree with TRBD1. CDR1 and CDR2 (germline): DFQATT, SNEGSKA (reference sequence). The V segment lost 8 bases and the J segment 4 bases; nucleotides outside the gene matches: 4. This CDR3 region has 12 residues. The CDR3 nucleotides are TGCAGTTACGGGACAGATAATGAAAAACTGTTTTTT. This translates into CSYGTDNEKLFF.

V gene TRBV7-2 combines with J gene TRBJ1-1, with TRBD1 as a possible D gene (5 bases). This CDR3 has 15 residues. Trimming left V 1 base short and J 3 bases short, with 12 bases between. Per germline, CDR1 SGHTA and CDR2 FQGNSA. CDR3 sequence: CASSLDYLGDTEAFF. Here the CDR3 DNA reads TGTGCCAGCAGCTTAGACTACCTGGGGGACACTGAAGCTTTCTTT.

The chain recombines TRBV5-5 with TRBJ2-1; 7 bases align to TRBD2. The V segment lost 4 bases and the J segment 8 bases; nucleotides outside the gene matches: 12. The CDR3 runs 15 residues. Germline CDR1 is SGHKS and CDR2 is YYEKEE (reference sequence). The CDR3 nucleotides read TGTGCCAGCAGCCCCCTTTGGACTAGAACTCATGAGCAGTTCTTC. It yields the protein CASSPLWTRTHEQFF.

The table lists this clonotype with a few counts. The CDR3 reads CATSRGQGAEKLFF. CDR3 bases: TGTGCCACCAGCAGAGGACAGGGGGCTGAAAAACTGTTTTTT. The chain joins TRBV15 to TRBJ1-4, with TRBD1 identical over 10 bases. Germline V lookup: CDR1 LNHNV, CDR2 YYDKDF (reference sequence). V gave up 1 base and J gave up 7 bases; unmatched junction bases: 0. This CDR3 comprises 14 residues.

V and J are TRBV20-1 and TRBJ2-4; no definite D call. The J call is doubtful: the DNA matches TRBJ2-7 better. CDR3 length equals 11 residues. Germline lookup yields CDR1 DFQATT and CDR2 SNEGSKA (reference sequence). The CDR3 loop reads CSASPDYEQYF. Here the CDR3 DNA reads TGCAGTGCTAGCCCTGACTACGAGCAGTACTTC.

This clonotype appeared a few times. The J gene is TRBJ2-5, the V gene TRBV27, with D possibly TRBD1 on 6 matching bases. The germline CDR1 and CDR2 sequences are MNHEY and SMNVEV (reference sequence). The V end lost 5 bases, the J end lost 7 bases, and 17 bases lay between the germline ends. The CDR3 sequence is 14 residues long. In nucleotides, the CDR3 is TGTGCCAGCAGTGAACAGGGAAGTTCAGGGACCCAGTACTTC. Its protein product is CASSEQGSSGTQYF.

The chain uses TRBV6-2 or TRBV6-3 and TRBJ2-1, with D maybe TRBD2 (6 bases). V lost 2 bases and J 2 bases, leaving 10 bases between the germline ends. CDR1 MNHEY and CDR2 SVGEGT come from the germline V gene. The CDR3 contains 15 residues. The CDR3 protein is CASSYVRGTYNEQFF. CDR3 coding DNA: TGTGCCAGCAGTTACGTACGGGGGACCTACAATGAGCAGTTCTTC.

The rearrangement joins TRBV5-1 to TRBJ2-5, with 11 positions matching TRBD2. CDR1 and CDR2 from the germline V gene are SGHRS and YFSETQ. V was clipped by 4 bases and J by 4 bases; unmatched bases: 15. The CDR3 covers 18 residues. The CDR3 is CASSPVGLAGGPRETQYF. CDR3 nucleotide sequence: TGCGCCAGCAGCCCGGTCGGGCTAGCGGGGGGCCCTCGAGAGACCCAGTACTTC.

The V call is TRBV6-2 or TRBV6-3, the J call TRBJ1-1; D call uncertain. V was shortened by 0 bases and J by 1 base, with 6 bases between the two germline ends. The CDR3 sequence is 14 residues long. The germline gives CDR1 MNHEY, CDR2 SVGEGT. This CDR3 reads CASSYSNGNTEAFF. CDR3 DNA: TGTGCCAGCAGTTACTCGAACGGGAACACTGAAGCTTTCTTT.

This clonotype is a singleton in its sample. Being one base from a much bigger clone, this may be a read error. The chain carries TRBV9 and TRBJ2-7, with a tentative D call TRBD2 (6 bases). CDR3 length equals 15 residues. V lost 0 bases, J lost 0 bases, and 10 bases lay in between. CDR1 and CDR2 (germline): SGDLS, YYNGEE. CDR3 amino acids: CASSVGDGGSYEQYF. CDR3 bases: TGTGCCAGCAGCGTAGGGGACGGGGGCTCCTACGAGCAGTACTTC.

The table lists this clonotype with a count of one. The V call is TRBV7-9, the J call TRBJ2-1; no reliable D call. CDR1 is SEHNR and CDR2 is FQNEAQ in the germline V gene (reference sequence). V lost 2 bases, J lost 4 bases, and 9 bases lay in between. The length of the CDR3 is 14 residues. Written as DNA, the CDR3 is TGTGCCAGCAGCTTAATGGGCTTTTACAATGAGCAGTTCTTC. Translating it yields CASSLMGFYNEQFF.

Only a few counts were recorded for this clonotype. V gene TRBV12-3 or TRBV12-4 combines with J gene TRBJ1-2; 9 nucleotides agree with TRBD1. V was pared by 4 bases and J by 8 bases, with 5 bases of the junction left unmatched. The length of the CDR3 is 13 residues. CDR3 nucleotides: TGTGCCAGCAGTTCGGACAGGGGAAGAGGCTACACCTTC. Translating it yields CASSSDRGRGYTF.

The chain links TRBV12-3 or TRBV12-4 to TRBJ1-2, with D perhaps TRBD1 (5 bases). V lost 8 bases, J lost 3 bases, and 16 bases lay in between. The CDR3 contains 14 residues. CDR3 loop: CASSSTRADYGYTF. Here the CDR3 DNA reads TGTGCCAGCTCATCAACCAGGGCCGACTATGGCTACACCTTC.

The rearrangement links TRBV29-1 to TRBJ2-3; 13 bases are a match to TRBD2. This CDR3 comprises 12 residues. V trimming: 7 bases; J trimming: 11 bases; junction bases outside the gene matches: 6. CDR1 and CDR2 from the germline V gene are SQVTM and ANQGSEA. The CDR3 region is CSGTSGGARQYF. CDR3 nucleotides: TGCAGCGGCACTAGCGGGGGGGCGAGGCAGTATTTT.

This clonotype was recorded a few times. The chain couples TRBV5-1 to TRBJ2-1, with 7 nucleotides matching TRBD1. Germline trimming cut 7 bases from V and 5 bases from J; bases unmatched to any gene: 9. CDR1 is SGHRS and CDR2 is YFSETQ in the germline V gene. The CDR3 extends over 14 amino acids. CDR3 bases: TGCGCCAGCCAAAGGGGGCCGGGTAACAATGAGCAGTTCTTC. It specifies CASQRGPGNNEQFF.

This chain connects TRBV6-5 to TRBJ2-7; no clear D. The CDR3 covers 13 residues. CDR1 is MNHEY and CDR2 is SVGAGI in the germline V gene. Trimming took off 6 bases at V and 0 bases at J, with 9 bases between the two ends. The DNA of the CDR3 is TGTGCCAGCAGGAGAGTTAGCTCCTACGAGCAGTACTTC. It codes for CASRRVSSYEQYF.

The V and J genes are TRBV4-3 and TRBJ2-4; D not resolved. TRBJ2-7 matches the DNA end more closely, so the J call is doubtful. The CDR3 has 13 amino acids. Germline V gene lookup returns CDR1 LGHNA and CDR2 YSLEER. In DNA, the CDR3 is TGCGCCAGCAGCCCAAGACTGTATTACGAGCAGTACTTC. Amino acids: CASSPRLYYEQYF.

The genes are TRBV29-1 and TRBJ2-1; 8 bases align to TRBD2. Trimming at V came to 5 bases and at J to 2 bases, leaving 14 bases not matched to a gene. The length of the CDR3 is 17 residues. The germline gives CDR1 SQVTM, CDR2 ANQGSEA. DNA for the CDR3: TGCAGCGTTTCCGGGGGGGCCCGTTCTGCCCCCTACAATGAGCAGTTCTTC. Its translation: CSVSGGARSAPYNEQFF.

The chain has TRBV20-1 and TRBJ2-1, with 8 positions matching TRBD2. This CDR3 comprises 15 residues. V trimming: 0 bases; J trimming: 6 bases; junction bases outside the gene matches: 7. The germline V gene has CDR1 DFQATT and CDR2 SNEGSKA (reference sequence). CDR3 loop: CSARELGLGSNEQFF. CDR3 DNA: TGCAGTGCTAGAGAATTGGGACTAGGGAGCAATGAGCAGTTCTTC.